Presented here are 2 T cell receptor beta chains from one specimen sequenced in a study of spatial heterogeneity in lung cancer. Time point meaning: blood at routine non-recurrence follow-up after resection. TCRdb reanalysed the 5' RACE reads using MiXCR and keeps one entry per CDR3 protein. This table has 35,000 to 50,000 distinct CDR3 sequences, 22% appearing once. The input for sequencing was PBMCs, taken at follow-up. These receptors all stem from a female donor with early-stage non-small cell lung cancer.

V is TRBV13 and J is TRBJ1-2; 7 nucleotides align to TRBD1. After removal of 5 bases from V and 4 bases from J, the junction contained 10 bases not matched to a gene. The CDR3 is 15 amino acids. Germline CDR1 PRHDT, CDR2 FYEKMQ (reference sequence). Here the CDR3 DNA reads TGTGCCAGCAGCCCGCCCGGGTACAGGGGCTATGGCTACACCTTC. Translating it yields CASSPPGYRGYGYTF.

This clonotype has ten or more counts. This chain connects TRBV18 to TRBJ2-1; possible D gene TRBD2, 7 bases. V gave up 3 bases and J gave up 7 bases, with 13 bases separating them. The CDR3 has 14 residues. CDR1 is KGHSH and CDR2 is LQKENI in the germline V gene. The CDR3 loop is CASSPGGPWNEQFF. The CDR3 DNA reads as TGTGCCAGCTCACCGGGGGGGCCGTGGAATGAGCAGTTCTTC.